This T cell receptor beta chain derives from a study of blood T cell repertoires in COVID-19. On the study more broadly: COVID-19 samples collected from the United States, Italy and Spain covered acute and convalescent phases. T cells, B-cell-depleted T cells, or PBMCs supplied cDNA or gDNA.

The CDR3 length is 14 residues. CDR1 is SEHNR, CDR2 FQNEAQ, per germline (reference sequence). The germline V and J ends were trimmed by 4 bases and 4 bases, with 10 bases remaining between them. Per the study methods: Counts of nucleated cells, estimated from reference gene primer amplification, were obtained. Produced via immunoSEQ multiplex PCR; TCRdb's table is partial and in-frame only. From that table come the V and J calls and clone size; the DNA was used to work out D and trimming. Here the sample spans some 260,000 clones, about 80% being singletons. The sequenced sample was peripheral blood. The TCR originated in an elderly woman with acute or convalescent COVID-19. The chain links TRBV7-9 to TRBJ1-4, with unresolved D. CDR3 in DNA: TGTGCCAGCAGCTACCGGGAGGGTAATGAAAAACTGTTTTTT. It specifies CASSYREGNEKLFF.